This TCR beta chain comes out of a study of molecular identifiers for immune sequencing clone quantification. This clonotype was seen at least ten times. A single record per CDR3 protein comes from TCRdb applying MiXCR to the PCR reads. The sample has around 65,000 distinct CDR3 sequences, around 18% seen once; the top ten hold less than 2%. The sequenced sample was naive CD8+ T cells from blood, with Jurkat cell RNA spiked in. Described subset: FACS-sorted CD8+CD4-CCR7+CD45RA+ naive T cells. The source is a human donor in good health. Some libraries in this study had Jurkat cell RNA spiked in.

Here the CDR3 reads CASSYRDTSATFF. In DNA form, the CDR3 reads TGTGCCAGCAGTTATCGGGACACTTCGGCAACTTTCTTT. The chain has TRBV27 and TRBJ1-1, with a weak D call TRBD1 (6 bases). From germline, CDR1 is MNHEY and CDR2 SMNVEV (reference sequence). Deletions cut 4 bases from V and 12 bases from J, with 18 bases between. The CDR3 has 13 amino acids.